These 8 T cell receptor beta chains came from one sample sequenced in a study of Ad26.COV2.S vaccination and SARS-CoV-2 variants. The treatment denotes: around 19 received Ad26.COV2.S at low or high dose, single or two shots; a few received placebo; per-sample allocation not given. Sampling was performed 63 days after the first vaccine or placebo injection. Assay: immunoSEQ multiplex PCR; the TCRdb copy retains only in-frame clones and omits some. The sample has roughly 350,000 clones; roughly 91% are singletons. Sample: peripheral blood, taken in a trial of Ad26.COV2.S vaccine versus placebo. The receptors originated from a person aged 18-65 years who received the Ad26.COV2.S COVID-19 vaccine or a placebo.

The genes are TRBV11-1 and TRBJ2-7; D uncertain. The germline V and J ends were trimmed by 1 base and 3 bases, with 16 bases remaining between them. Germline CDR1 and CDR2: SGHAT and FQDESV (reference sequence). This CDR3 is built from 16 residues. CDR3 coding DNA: TGTGCCAGCAGCTTAGTGAGTGGCGACTCCTTCTACGAGCAGTACTTC. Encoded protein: CASSLVSGDSFYEQYF.

The CDR3, as DNA: TGTGCCAGCAGCTTCTCGACAGGGGGCACTGAAGCTTTCTTT. It codes for CASSFSTGGTEAFF. This chain joins TRBV5-4 and TRBJ1-1, with TRBD1 matching 9 bases. The junction had 3 bases not matched to a gene; V was cut back by 2 bases and J by 4 bases. CDR3 length equals 14 residues. Germline-derived CDR1 and CDR2 are SGHNT and YYREEE (reference sequence).

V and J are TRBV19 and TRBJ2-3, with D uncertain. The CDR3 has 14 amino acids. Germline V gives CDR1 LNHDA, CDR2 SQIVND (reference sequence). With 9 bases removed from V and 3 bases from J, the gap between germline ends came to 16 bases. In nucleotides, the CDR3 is TGTGCCAGATTAGGTCAAAGTGGGACAGATACGCAGTATTTT. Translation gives CARLGQSGTDTQYF.

As DNA, the CDR3 is TGTGCCAGCAGCTCTGAGACAGGGTGGGGGTCTGGCTACACCTTC. It is translated as CASSSETGWGSGYTF. The chain joins TRBV7-2 to TRBJ1-2; TRBD1 aligns across 7 bases. This CDR3 is 15 amino acids long. The V gene end was trimmed by 4 bases and the J gene end by 7 bases; junction bases not matched to a gene: 12. Germline CDR1 reads SGHTA; CDR2 reads FQGNSA.

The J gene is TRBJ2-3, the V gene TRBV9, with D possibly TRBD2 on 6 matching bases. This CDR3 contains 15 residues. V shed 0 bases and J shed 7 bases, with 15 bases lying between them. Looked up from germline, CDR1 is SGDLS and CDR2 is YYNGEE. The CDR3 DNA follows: TGTGCCAGCAGCGTAGTCGAGACTAGTCCATATACGCAGTATTTT. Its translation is CASSVVETSPYTQYF. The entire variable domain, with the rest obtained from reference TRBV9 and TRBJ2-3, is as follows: DSGVTQTPKHLITATGQRVTLRCSPRSGDLSVYWYQQSLDQGLQFLIQYYNGEERAKGNILERFSAQQFPDLHSELNLSSLELGDSALYFCASSVVETSPYTQYFGPGTRLTVL.

CDR3 coding DNA: TGCGCCAGCAGTAACGGCCAGGGTAGCAATCAGCCCCAGCATTTT. Protein: CASSNGQGSNQPQHF. The J gene is TRBJ1-5, the V gene TRBV5-1, with a possible D match to TRBD1 (5 bases). There are 15 residues in the CDR3. V was pared by 5 bases and J by 0 bases, with 12 bases between. Germline V gives CDR1 SGHRS, CDR2 YFSETQ.

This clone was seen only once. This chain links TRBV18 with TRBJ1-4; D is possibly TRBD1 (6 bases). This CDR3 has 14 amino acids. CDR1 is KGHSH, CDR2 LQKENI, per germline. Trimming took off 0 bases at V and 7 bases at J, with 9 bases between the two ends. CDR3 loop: CASSPPGRGEKLFF. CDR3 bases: TGTGCCAGCTCACCACCGGGCAGGGGTGAAAAACTGTTTTTT.

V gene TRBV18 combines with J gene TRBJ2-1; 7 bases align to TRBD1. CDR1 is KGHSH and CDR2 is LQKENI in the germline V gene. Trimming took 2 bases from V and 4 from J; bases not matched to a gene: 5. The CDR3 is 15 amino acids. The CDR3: CASSPGTDMYNEQFF. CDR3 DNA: TGTGCCAGCTCACCAGGGACAGATATGTACAATGAGCAGTTCTTC.